This TCR beta chain originates from a study of blood T cell repertoires in COVID-19. About the study: The United States, Italy and Spain provided the acute and convalescent COVID-19 samples. PBMCs, B-cell-depleted T cells, or T cells were the source of the cDNA or gDNA that made up the material.

The CDR3 extends over 18 amino acids. CDR1 and CDR2 from the germline V gene are MNHNS and SASEGT. Trimming left V 1 base short and J 0 bases short, with 16 bases between. In the authors' methods: Scientists estimated how many nucleated cells there were by amplifying reference gene primers. Profiled with immunoSEQ multiplex PCR; TCRdb holds only in-frame clones, not every one. V and J calls and clone size are as listed in that table; D and trimming were resolved from the DNA. The sample contains roughly 230,000 clones, 84% of which appear only once. Recruited during active infection, patients (from Seattle) were subsequently followed longitudinally.

The chain couples TRBV6-1 to TRBJ1-3; D ambiguous. The sequence came from a woman aged 80 or older with COVID-19, enrolled during active disease. Material: peripheral blood. CDR3 in DNA: TGTGCCAGCAGTGAAGAATTGACGAGAGGGAGCTCTGGAAACACCATATATTTT. The encoded protein is CASSEELTRGSSGNTIYF.